These T cell receptor beta chains were read from a single sample in a study of CD8 T cells in Susac syndrome. Each CDR3 protein gets one entry after TCRdb re-called the immunoSEQ multiplex PCR reads with MiXCR. The data show roughly 190,000 distinct CDR3 sequences, around 93% seen once. Sequencing was performed on CD8+ T cells from PBMCs. Every receptor here comes from a human donor with Susac syndrome. Both conserved end residues are part of each CDR3. D genes are given only for firm matches. Where a row states a size, it is once, few, many or the class of an expanded clone; other rows omit it.

d_call,v_call,clone_size,j_call,cdr3_nt,cdr3_aa
NA,TRBV6-6,NA,TRBJ1-5,TGTGCCAGCTGGGGTAGCAATCAGCCCCAGCATTTT,CASWGSNQPQHF
NA,TRBV6-5,NA,TRBJ1-1,TGTGCCAGCAGTCTACTAAGATCTGGGAACACTGAAGCTTTCTTT,CASSLLRSGNTEAFF
TRBD1,TRBV20-1,NA,TRBJ1-4,TGCAGTGCTACAGGGGGAACTAATGAAAAACTGTTTTTT,CSATGGTNEKLFF
NA,TRBV7-6,NA,TRBJ2-2,TGTGCCAGCAGCTCGCCTGTCGGGGAGCTGTTTTTT,CASSSPVGELFF
NA,TRBV20-1,NA,TRBJ2-7,TGCAGTGCTAGAAACCCGACCCCGAGGAATTCCTACGAGCAGTACTTC,CSARNPTPRNSYEQYF
NA,TRBV13,NA,TRBJ1-2,TGTGCCAGCAGCTTAGAAGGGGTCGAGGGCTACACCTTC,CASSLEGVEGYTF
NA,TRBV20-1,NA,TRBJ2-7,TGCAGTGCTAGTCCTCCGGGACTGCTCTACGAGCAGTACTTC,CSASPPGLLYEQYF
NA,TRBV29-1,NA,TRBJ2-2,TGCAGCGTCAAGAGGGGCAGGGGTCACACCGGGGAGCTGTTTTTT,CSVKRGRGHTGELFF
NA,TRBV30,NA,TRBJ1-1,TGTGCCTGGAGTGCGCAGGGTGTAAACACTGAAGCTTTCTTT,CAWSAQGVNTEAFF
NA,TRBV2,few,TRBJ2-7,TGTGCCAGCAGTGTGGGAACCTACGAGCAGTACTTC,CASSVGTYEQYF
NA,TRBV19,NA,TRBJ1-2,TGTGCCAGTAGGTTTGGGCTAAGCGGTTACTATGGCTACACCTTC,CASRFGLSGYYGYTF
NA,TRBV6-1,NA,TRBJ1-1,TGTGCCAGCAAACCTCAGGTGGGCTCCTGGCTGGGAACTGAAGCTTTCTTT,CASKPQVGSWLGTEAFF
NA,TRBV20-1,NA,TRBJ2-1,TGCAGTGCGCCCCGGTTCAATGAGCAGTTCTTC,CSAPRFNEQFF
NA,TRBV29-1,NA,TRBJ1-1,TGCAGCGTTGGGCCCGTGAACGCTGAAGCTTTCTTT,CSVGPVNAEAFF
TRBD1,TRBV12-3/TRBV12-4,NA,TRBJ1-1,TGTGCCAGCAGTAGACAGGGGGCTGACACTGAAGCTTTCTTT,CASSRQGADTEAFF
NA,TRBV5-1,NA,TRBJ1-1,TGCGCCAGCAGCTCGATAGGACAGGAAGCTTTCTTT,CASSSIGQEAFF
TRBD1,TRBV20-1,NA,TRBJ1-2,TGCAGTTACAGGGGGACGTATGGCTACACCTTC,CSYRGTYGYTF
TRBD1,TRBV7-9,NA,TRBJ2-7,TGTGCCAGCAGCGAGGACAGGGGGAGCTACGAGCAGTACTTC,CASSEDRGSYEQYF
TRBD1,TRBV3-1,NA,TRBJ2-7,TGTGCCAGCAGCCTGGGACAGGGGAGCTCCTACGAGCAGTACTTC,CASSLGQGSSYEQYF
TRBD2,TRBV19,NA,TRBJ2-1,TGTGCCAGTAGTAATCCTACTAGCGGGGGGGCTTCGGATGAGCAGTTCTTC,CASSNPTSGGASDEQFF
NA,TRBV27,NA,TRBJ2-1,TGTGCCAGCAGTTTAGCGCCCTCACCCCACAATGAGCAGTTCTTC,CASSLAPSPHNEQFF
NA,TRBV28,NA,TRBJ2-7,TGTGCCAGCAGTCTACTTGCCAGCGGAGACGAGCAGTACTTC,CASSLLASGDEQYF
TRBD1,TRBV30,NA,TRBJ2-7,TGTGCCTGGAGTCGCGGACAGGGGGTTCGGTACGAGCAGTACTTC,CAWSRGQGVRYEQYF
NA,TRBV25-1,once,TRBJ2-3,TGTGCCAGCAGTGAGAGTGGGATAGCAGATACGCAGTATTTT,CASSESGIADTQYF
NA,TRBV2,few,TRBJ2-7,TGTGCCAGCAGCGAACAAAGGGCCTCCTACGAGCAGTACTTC,CASSEQRASYEQYF
TRBD1,TRBV29-1,NA,TRBJ2-6,TGCAGCGTACGGACAGGTGATAACTCTGGGGCCAACGTCCTGACTTTC,CSVRTGDNSGANVLTF
TRBD2,TRBV11-2,once,TRBJ2-2,TGTGCCAGCAGCCTACTAGCGTTCAACACCGGGGAGCTGTTTTTT,CASSLLAFNTGELFF
NA,TRBV28,NA,TRBJ2-7,TGTGCCAGCAGGGACAGTCTCCGCTACGAGCAGTACTTC,CASRDSLRYEQYF
NA,TRBV7-8,NA,TRBJ2-1,TGTGCCAGCAGCGCCGACTCGGAAATTGAGCAGTTCTTC,CASSADSEIEQFF
NA,TRBV5-6,NA,TRBJ2-7,TGTGCCAGCAGCCGGGGGGCCGACTACGAGCAGTACTTC,CASSRGADYEQYF
NA,TRBV6-5,NA,TRBJ2-6,TGTGCCAGAGTGGAGGGAAGTGGGGCCAACGTCCTGACTTTC,CARVEGSGANVLTF
TRBD1,TRBV7-3,NA,TRBJ2-5,TGTGCCAGCAGCGGACCAGGGACAGGGGGTGGGACCCAGTACTTC,CASSGPGTGGGTQYF
NA,TRBV3-1,NA,TRBJ1-1,TGTGCCAGCAGCCTACAAGAACACCTGAACACTGAAGCTTTCTTT,CASSLQEHLNTEAFF
NA,TRBV7-2,NA,TRBJ1-5,TGTGCCAGCAGCCTAGGGGGATTCTACAATCAGCCCCAGCATTTT,CASSLGGFYNQPQHF
NA,TRBV4-2,NA,TRBJ2-7,TGTGCCAGCAGCCACCCCAGGGGCGGCCGGACCTACGAGCAGTACTTC,CASSHPRGGRTYEQYF
TRBD1,TRBV6-5,NA,TRBJ2-3,TGTGCCAGCAGTTATTCTACAGGGGCGATCACAGATACGCAGTATTTT,CASSYSTGAITDTQYF
TRBD1,TRBV12-5,NA,TRBJ2-3,TGTGCTAGTGGCTGGGGACAGAATCCAGATACGCAGTATTTT,CASGWGQNPDTQYF
TRBD1,TRBV30,once,TRBJ2-2,TGTGCCTGGAGTTTAGGACAGGGGTCCCGGGAGCTGTTTTTT,CAWSLGQGSRELFF
TRBD2,TRBV9,NA,TRBJ2-1,TGTGCCAGCAGCGGGACTAGCGGGGTCCCCTACAATGAGCAGTTCTTC,CASSGTSGVPYNEQFF
NA,TRBV4-1,NA,TRBJ2-2,TGCGCCAGCAGCCAGGGGCCGAGGACCGGGGAGCTGTTTTTT,CASSQGPRTGELFF
NA,TRBV28,NA,TRBJ2-6,TGTGCCAGCAGTTCCTCGATCCTAACAGAGGGAGATGGGGCCAACGTCCTGACTTTC,CASSSSILTEGDGANVLTF
NA,TRBV6-5,NA,TRBJ2-1,TGTGCCAGCAGTTACCAAAGGGGCCCTTACAATGAGCAGTTCTTC,CASSYQRGPYNEQFF
NA,TRBV3-1,NA,TRBJ2-2,TGTGCCAGCAGCCAACCAGGGCCGAACACCGGGGAGCTGTTTTTT,CASSQPGPNTGELFF
NA,TRBV6-5,NA,TRBJ1-4,TGTGCCAGCAGTTTCGGACAGTTTAATGAAAAACTGTTTTTT,CASSFGQFNEKLFF